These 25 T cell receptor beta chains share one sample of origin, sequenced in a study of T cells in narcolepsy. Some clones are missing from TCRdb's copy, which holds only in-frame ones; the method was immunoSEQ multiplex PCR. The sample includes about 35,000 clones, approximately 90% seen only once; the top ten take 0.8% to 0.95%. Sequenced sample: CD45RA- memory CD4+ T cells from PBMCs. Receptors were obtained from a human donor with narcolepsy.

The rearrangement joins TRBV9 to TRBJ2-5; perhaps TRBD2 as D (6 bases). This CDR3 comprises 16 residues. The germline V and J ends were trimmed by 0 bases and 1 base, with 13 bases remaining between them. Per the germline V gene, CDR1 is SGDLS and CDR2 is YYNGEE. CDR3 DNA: TGTGCCAGCAGCGTAGCTGGCGGGAACCCCCAAGAGACCCAGTACTTC. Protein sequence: CASSVAGGNPQETQYF.

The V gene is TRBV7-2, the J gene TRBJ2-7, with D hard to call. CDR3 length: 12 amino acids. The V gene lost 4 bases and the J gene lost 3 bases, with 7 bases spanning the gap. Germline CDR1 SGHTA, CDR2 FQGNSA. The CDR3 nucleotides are TGTGCCAGCAGCTCGGACGGCTACGAGCAGTACTTC. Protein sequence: CASSSDGYEQYF.

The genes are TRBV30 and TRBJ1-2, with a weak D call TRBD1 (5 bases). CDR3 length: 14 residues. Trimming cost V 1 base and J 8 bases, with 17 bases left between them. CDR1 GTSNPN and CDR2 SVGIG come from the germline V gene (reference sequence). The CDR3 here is CAWSAPDGGWGYTF. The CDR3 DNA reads TGTGCCTGGAGTGCACCAGACGGGGGATGGGGCTACACCTTC.

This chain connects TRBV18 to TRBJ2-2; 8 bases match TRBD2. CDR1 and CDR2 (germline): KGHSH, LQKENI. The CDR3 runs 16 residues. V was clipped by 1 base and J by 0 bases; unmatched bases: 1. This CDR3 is CASSPLGLANTGELFF. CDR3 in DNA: TGTGCCAGCTCACCACTGGGACTAGCGAACACCGGGGAGCTGTTTTTT. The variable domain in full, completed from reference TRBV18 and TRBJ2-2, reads NAGVMQNPRHLVRRRGQEARLRCSPMKGHSHVYWYRQLPEEGLKFMVYLQKENIIDESGMPKERFSAEFPKEGPSILRIQQVVRGDSAAYFCASSPLGLANTGELFFGEGSRLTVL.

CDR3 DNA: TGTGCCAGCAGACAGGGGGCCGGTTATAATTCACCCCTCCACTTT. Translated: CASRQGAGYNSPLHF. This rearrangement joins TRBV2 to TRBJ1-6; 9 positions agree with TRBD1. V was pared by 6 bases and J by 4 bases, with 4 bases of the junction left unmatched. This CDR3 has 15 residues. Germline values: CDR1 SNHLY, CDR2 FYNNEI.

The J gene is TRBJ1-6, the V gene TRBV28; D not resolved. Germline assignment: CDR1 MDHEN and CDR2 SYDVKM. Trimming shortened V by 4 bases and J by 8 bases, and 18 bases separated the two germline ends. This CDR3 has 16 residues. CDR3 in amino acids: CASSSTSPGGHSPLHF. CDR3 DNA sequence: TGTGCCAGCAGTTCCACCTCCCCCGGCGGGCATTCACCCCTCCACTTT.

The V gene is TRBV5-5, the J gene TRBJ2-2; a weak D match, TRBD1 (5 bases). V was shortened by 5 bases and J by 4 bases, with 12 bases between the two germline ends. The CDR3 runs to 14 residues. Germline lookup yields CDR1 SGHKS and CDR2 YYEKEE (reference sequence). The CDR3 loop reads CASRRGRGTGELFF. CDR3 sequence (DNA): TGTGCCAGCAGAAGGGGCCGAGGCACCGGGGAGCTGTTTTTT.

The CDR3 coding sequence is TGTGCCAGCAGCCTAGAACAAGCGGGCCTCACAGATACGCAGTATTTT. It specifies CASSLEQAGLTDTQYF. The chain uses TRBV4-2 and TRBJ2-3; D perhaps matches TRBD2 (6 bases). CDR1 is LGHNA, CDR2 YNFKEQ, per germline. The CDR3 consists of 16 residues. Trimming removed 4 bases at V and 2 bases at J, with 16 bases between.

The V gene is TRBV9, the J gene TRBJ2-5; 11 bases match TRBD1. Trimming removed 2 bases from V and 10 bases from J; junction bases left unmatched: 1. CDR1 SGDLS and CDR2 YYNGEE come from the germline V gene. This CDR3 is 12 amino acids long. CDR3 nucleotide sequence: TGTGCCAGCAGCGTGGGACAGGGGGACCAGTACTTC. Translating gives CASSVGQGDQYF.

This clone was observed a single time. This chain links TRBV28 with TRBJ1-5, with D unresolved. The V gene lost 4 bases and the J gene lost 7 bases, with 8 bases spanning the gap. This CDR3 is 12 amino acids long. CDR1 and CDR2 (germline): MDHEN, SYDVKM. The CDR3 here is CASSWVKQPQHF. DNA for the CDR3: TGTGCCAGCAGTTGGGTGAAACAGCCCCAGCATTTT.

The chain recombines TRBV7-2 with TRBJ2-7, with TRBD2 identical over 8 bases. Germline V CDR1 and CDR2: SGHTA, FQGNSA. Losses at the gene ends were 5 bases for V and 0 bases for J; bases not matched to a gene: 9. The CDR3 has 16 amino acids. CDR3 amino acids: CASSRRGGGSSYEQYF. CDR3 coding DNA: TGTGCCAGCAGCCGCCGAGGCGGGGGGAGCTCCTACGAGCAGTACTTC.

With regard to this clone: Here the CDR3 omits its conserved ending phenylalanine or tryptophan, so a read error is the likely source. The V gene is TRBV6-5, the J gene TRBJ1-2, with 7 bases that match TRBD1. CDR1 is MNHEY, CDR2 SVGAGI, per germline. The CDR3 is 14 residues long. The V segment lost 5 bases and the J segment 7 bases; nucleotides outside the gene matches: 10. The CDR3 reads CASSRDSTYGGYTS. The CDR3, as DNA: TGTGCCAGCAGTAGGGACAGCACTTACGGTGGCTACACCTCC.

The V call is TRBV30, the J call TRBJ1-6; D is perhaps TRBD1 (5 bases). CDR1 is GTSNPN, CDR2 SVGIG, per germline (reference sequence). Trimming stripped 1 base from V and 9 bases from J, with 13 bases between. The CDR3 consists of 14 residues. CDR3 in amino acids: CAWSADSQTSPLHF. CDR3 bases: TGTGCCTGGAGTGCTGACAGCCAGACTTCACCCCTCCACTTT.

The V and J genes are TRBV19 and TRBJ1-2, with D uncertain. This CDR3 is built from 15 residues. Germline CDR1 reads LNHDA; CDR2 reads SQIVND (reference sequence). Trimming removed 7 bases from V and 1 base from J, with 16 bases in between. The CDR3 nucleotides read TGTGCCAGTATCTCGCTCGGCACTGATAACTATGGCTACACCTTC. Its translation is CASISLGTDNYGYTF.

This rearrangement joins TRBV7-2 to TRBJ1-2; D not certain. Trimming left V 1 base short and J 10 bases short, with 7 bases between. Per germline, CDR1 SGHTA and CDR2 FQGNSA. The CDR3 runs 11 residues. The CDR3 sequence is CASSLVLSYTF. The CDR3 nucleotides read TGTGCCAGCAGCTTAGTCTTATCCTACACCTTC. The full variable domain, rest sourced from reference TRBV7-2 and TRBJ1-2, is GAGVSQSPSNKVTEKGKDVELRCDPISGHTALYWYRQSLGQGLEFLIYFQGNSAPDKSGLPSDRFSAERTGGSVSTLTIQRTQQEDSAVYLCASSLVLSYTFGSGTRLTVV.

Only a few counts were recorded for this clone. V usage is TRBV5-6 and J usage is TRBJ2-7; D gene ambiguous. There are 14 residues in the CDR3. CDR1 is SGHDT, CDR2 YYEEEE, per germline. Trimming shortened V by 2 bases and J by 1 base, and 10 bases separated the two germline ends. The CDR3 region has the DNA TGTGCCAGCAGCTTTAGAAGCCGATCCTACGAGCAGTACTTC. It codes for CASSFRSRSYEQYF.

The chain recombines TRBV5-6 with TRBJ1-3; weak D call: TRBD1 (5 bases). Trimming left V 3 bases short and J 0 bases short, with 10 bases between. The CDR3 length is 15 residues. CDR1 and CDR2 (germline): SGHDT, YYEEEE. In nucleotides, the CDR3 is TGTGCCAGCAGCTCGGGACCGATCTCTGGAAACACCATATATTTT. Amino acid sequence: CASSSGPISGNTIYF.

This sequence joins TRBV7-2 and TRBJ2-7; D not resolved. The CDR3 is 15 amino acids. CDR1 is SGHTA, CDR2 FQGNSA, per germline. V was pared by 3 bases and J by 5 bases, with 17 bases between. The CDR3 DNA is TGTGCCAGCAGCTTTTCGGAAAGAATTGTGAACGAGCAGTACTTC. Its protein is CASSFSERIVNEQYF.

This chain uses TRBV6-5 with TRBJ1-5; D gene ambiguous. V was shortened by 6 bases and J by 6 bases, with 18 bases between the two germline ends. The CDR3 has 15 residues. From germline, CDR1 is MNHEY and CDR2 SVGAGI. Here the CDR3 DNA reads TGTGCCAGCAGGGAGAGGGCCCGGGAAAGTCAGCCCCAGCATTTT. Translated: CASRERARESQPQHF.

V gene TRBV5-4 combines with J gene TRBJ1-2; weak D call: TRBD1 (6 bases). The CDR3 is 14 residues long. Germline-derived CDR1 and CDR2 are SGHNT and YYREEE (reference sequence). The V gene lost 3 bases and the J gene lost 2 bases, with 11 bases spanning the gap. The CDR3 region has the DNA TGTGCCAGCAGCTGGGCCCAGGGGAACTATGGCTACACCTTC. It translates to CASSWAQGNYGYTF.

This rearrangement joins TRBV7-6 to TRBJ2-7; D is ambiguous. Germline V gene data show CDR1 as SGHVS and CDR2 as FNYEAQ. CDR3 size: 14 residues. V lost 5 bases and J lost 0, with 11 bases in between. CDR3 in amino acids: CASSLSRSSYEQYF. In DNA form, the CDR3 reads TGTGCCAGCAGCCTCAGCAGGAGCTCCTACGAGCAGTACTTC. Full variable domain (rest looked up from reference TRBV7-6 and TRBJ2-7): GAGVSQSPRYKVTKRGQDVALRCDPISGHVSLYWYRQALGQGPEFLTYFNYEAQQDKSGLPNDRFSAERPEGSISTLTIQRTEQRDSAMYRCASSLSRSSYEQYFGPGTRLTVT.

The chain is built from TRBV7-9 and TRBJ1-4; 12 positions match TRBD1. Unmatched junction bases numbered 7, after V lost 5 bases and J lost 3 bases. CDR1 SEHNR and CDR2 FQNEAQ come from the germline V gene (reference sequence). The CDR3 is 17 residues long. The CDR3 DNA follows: TGTGCCAGCAGCAACCGGGACAGGGGGCGGGCTAATGAAAAACTGTTTTTT. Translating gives CASSNRDRGRANEKLFF.

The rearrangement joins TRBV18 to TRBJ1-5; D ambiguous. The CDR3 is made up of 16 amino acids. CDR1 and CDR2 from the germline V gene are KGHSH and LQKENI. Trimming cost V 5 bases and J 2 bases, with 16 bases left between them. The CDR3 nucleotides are TGTGCCAGCTCAAGTTTCGGTACAGACGGCAATCAGCCCCAGCATTTT. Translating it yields CASSSFGTDGNQPQHF.

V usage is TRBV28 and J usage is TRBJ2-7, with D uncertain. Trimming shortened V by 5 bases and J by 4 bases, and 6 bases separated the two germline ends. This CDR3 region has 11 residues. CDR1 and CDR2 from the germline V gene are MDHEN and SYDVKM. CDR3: CASSTKYEQYF. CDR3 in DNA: TGTGCCAGCAGTACCAAATACGAGCAGTACTTC.

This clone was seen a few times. CDR3 DNA: TGTGCCAGCAGCTGGCGAGGGGGAAACACCATATATTTT. Protein: CASSWRGGNTIYF. The V and J genes are TRBV5-8 and TRBJ1-3; unclear D gene. Trimming took 3 bases from V and 4 from J, leaving 8 bases between them. The CDR3 is 13 amino acids. CDR1 and CDR2 (germline): SGHTS, YDEGEE. The full variable domain, in which reference TRBV5-8 and TRBJ1-3 provide the parts outside the CDR3, is EAGVTQSPTHLIKTRGQQATLRCSPISGHTSVYWYQQALGLGLQFLLWYDEGEERNRGNFPPRFSGRQFPNYSSELNVNALELEDSALYLCASSWRGGNTIYFGEGSWLTVV.